This TCR beta chain was recovered during a study of OX40 agonist ivuxolimab in advanced cancers. At the level of the whole study: The costimulatory receptor OX40 (CD134) was targeted by ivuxolimab, a fully human IgG2 agonistic monoclonal antibody. Intravenous ivuxolimab was administered to patients every 2 weeks at six dose levels: 0.01, 0.1, 0.3, 1.5, 3 and 10 mg/kg. Among the roughly 50 dose-escalation patients, about 20 had hepatocellular carcinoma, approximately 15 melanoma, 9 renal cell carcinoma and 9 head and neck cancer. In the dose-escalation cohort, roughly four fifths of patients were male, and the mean age was approximately 60 years, with a range of roughly 20 to 80. Patients were allowed to have had prior anti-PD-1, anti-PD-L1 or anti-CTLA-4 therapy, and 40% of the dose-escalation patients had been treated with checkpoint inhibitors. Partial responses occurred in three dose-escalation patients, of whom one had hepatocellular carcinoma and two had cutaneous melanoma. Peripheral TCRbeta sequencing was intended to test whether TCR sequence diversity was altered and clonal T-cell expansion was caused by ivuxolimab. The paper covers the monotherapy dose-escalation part of the phase I ivuxolimab trial, which included N ≈ 50 patients. The research as a whole found: Partial responders in the 0.1-3.0 mg/kg groups had among the lowest normalized peripheral clonal expansion, especially among CD8+ T cells. Low levels of normalized T-cell clonal expansion were also seen in some nonresponding patients. Clonal expansion of both CD4+ and CD8+ blood T cells was observed from baseline to week 6 at doses 0.1 to 3.0 mg/kg. On average, CD8+ T cells showed more expanded clones than CD4+ T cells after ivuxolimab. The antigen specificity of the peripheral T cells that underwent clonal expansion was not determined.

Genomic DNA was extracted from sorted cells for sequencing of the TCRbeta CDR3 region. TCRbeta CDR3 regions were sequenced using the immunoSEQ Assay. This immuneACCESS table, as held by TCRdb, lists in-frame sequences with V and J called but not all clones. Of the missing ones, under half trace to an unresolved V gene in checked studies; the others have no known cause. This sample lists about 67,000 clones; 80% to 90% were detected once. The ten biggest clones cover 2% to 2.5% of the sample. The germline V gene gives CDR1 as SQVTM and CDR2 as ANQGSEA. V and J are truncated by 7 bases and 5 bases respectively, leaving an intervening sequence of 14 bases. The CDR3 runs 12 amino acids, cysteine and phenylalanine included. Here the CDR3 DNA is all that survives: 36 bases in frame from base 1. As for this clone: Its binding antigen is unknown. One base away there is no much larger clone; base qualities are not given. The same CDR3 can be traced to other DNA sequences in this sample.

The trial excluded patients who had a history of autoimmune disease or who were on systemic immunosuppression. Peripheral blood for TCR sequencing was collected from all dose cohorts at baseline, on cycle 4 day 1, and on cycle 7 day 1. Samples came from an open-label, multicenter, first-in-human phase I dose-escalation trial of ivuxolimab. Adults with locally advanced or metastatic melanoma, renal cell carcinoma, hepatocellular carcinoma or head and neck squamous cell carcinoma were enrolled in the trial. Before TCR sequencing, CD4+ and CD8+ T cells were separately sorted from peripheral blood. The V and J segments used are TRBV29-1 and TRBJ2-5; the D segment could be TRBD1, given 5 matching bases. The receptor's source is an adult with an advanced solid tumor such as melanoma, head and neck, liver or kidney cancer. The starting material was CD4+ or CD8+ T cells sorted from blood, obtained in a trial of the OX40 agonist ivuxolimab. The DNA reads as follows: TGCAGCGCATACAGGTCCCAGGAGACCCAGTACTTC. Its product reads: CSAYRSQETQYF.